The clone carrying this T cell receptor beta chain was counted many times. Its target is unknown. This entry belongs to a study of T cells in Graves' hyperthyroidism and ophthalmopathy. On the study more broadly: Sampling of peripheral blood happened at initial diagnosis, prior to any treatment. Study-level results: Within blood appeared most thyroid clonotypes that had expanded above 0.001.

The CDR3 has 15 residues. Trimming at V came to 5 bases and at J to 3 bases, leaving 7 bases not matched to a gene. It was RNA transcripts that yielded the amplified TCR beta CDR3 regions. With the HTBI primer set, the TCR CDR3 went through a first round of RT-PCR. One entry per CDR3 protein results from TCRdb running MiXCR on the multiplex PCR reads. The data show roughly 380,000 distinct CDR3 sequences, with around 18% seen just once and about 14% held by the top ten. Not enrolled were patients with uncontrolled infection, other autoimmune disease, pregnancy or lactation. This receptor was taken from a woman between 40 and 50 years old with Graves' ophthalmopathy. The chain combines TRBV12-3 or TRBV12-4 with TRBJ1-1; 9 nucleotides align to TRBD1. The sample consisted of blood. The CDR3 sequence is CASSPNRGRYTEAFF. The DNA for the CDR3 is TGTGCCAGCAGTCCCAACAGGGGGCGTTACACTGAAGCTTTCTTT.